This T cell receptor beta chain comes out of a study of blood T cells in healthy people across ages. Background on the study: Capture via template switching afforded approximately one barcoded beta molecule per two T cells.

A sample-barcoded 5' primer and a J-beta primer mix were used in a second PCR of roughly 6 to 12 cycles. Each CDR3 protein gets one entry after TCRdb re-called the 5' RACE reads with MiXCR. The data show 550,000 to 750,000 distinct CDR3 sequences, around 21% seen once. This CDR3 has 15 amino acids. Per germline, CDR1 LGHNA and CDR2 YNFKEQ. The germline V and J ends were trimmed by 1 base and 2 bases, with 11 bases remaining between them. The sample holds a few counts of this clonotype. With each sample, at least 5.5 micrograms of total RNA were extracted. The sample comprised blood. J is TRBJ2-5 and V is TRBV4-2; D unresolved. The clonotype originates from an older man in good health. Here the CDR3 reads CASSQAQALQETQYF. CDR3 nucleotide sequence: TGTGCCAGCAGCCAAGCCCAGGCGCTTCAAGAGACCCAGTACTTC.